These T cell receptor beta chains were read from a single sample in a study of graft-versus-host responses after intestinal transplantation. Here immunoSEQ multiplex PCR was the method, and the copy in TCRdb shows in-frame clones only, minus some. Of approximately 130,000 clones in the sample, 90% to 95% were seen once. These TCRs' antigens remain unknown. The sample was unstimulated CD4+ T cells sorted from spleen or lymph node cells, taken before intestinal transplant. The receptors were sampled from a human donor who received an intestinal transplant. CDR3s include the opening cysteine and the closing phenylalanine or tryptophan. D genes are given only for firm matches. Some rows have no size entry. The others give once, few or many, or a class for an expanded clone.

CDR3 | DNA | D | J | V | size
CASSPRGGGELFF | TGTGCCAGCAGCCCCCGCGGGGGCGGGGAGCTGTTTTTT | TRBD2 | TRBJ2-2 | TRBV6-5 | -
CASSGARGLNTEAFF | TGCGCCAGCAGTGGGGCCAGGGGACTGAACACTGAAGCTTTCTTT | - | TRBJ1-1 | TRBV10-2 | -
CASSKGYSYNEQFF | TGTGCCAGCAGTAAGGGGTACTCCTACAATGAGCAGTTCTTC | - | TRBJ2-1 | TRBV6-5 | -
CAIMKAGGPTDTQYF | TGTGCCATCATGAAAGCGGGGGGGCCCACAGATACGCAGTATTTT | TRBD2 | TRBJ2-3 | TRBV10-3 | -
CASSFRSNQPQHF | TGTGCCAGCAGCTTCAGGAGCAATCAGCCCCAGCATTTT | - | TRBJ1-5 | TRBV7-8 | -
CSGGREPREQYF | TGCAGCGGCGGGAGGGAGCCTCGTGAGCAGTACTTC | TRBD2 | TRBJ2-7 | TRBV29-1 | -
CASRGWETQYF | TGTGCCAGCAGGGGGTGGGAGACCCAGTACTTC | - | TRBJ2-5 | TRBV2 | once
CASSESGGVNQPQHF | TGTGCCAGCAGTGAATCGGGGGGGGTCAATCAGCCCCAGCATTTT | - | TRBJ1-5 | TRBV2 | -
CASSGDPGSEQFF | TGCGCCAGCAGTGGGGACCCAGGAAGTGAGCAGTTCTTC | - | TRBJ2-1 | TRBV10-2 | -
CASSPQGTAGANVLTF | TGTGCCAGCTCACCTCAAGGGACAGCTGGGGCCAACGTCCTGACTTTC | TRBD1 | TRBJ2-6 | TRBV18 | -
CASSLRRGSGGSTDTQYF | TGTGCCAGCAGCTTGCGGCGTGGGAGCGGGGGGAGCACAGATACGCAGTATTTT | TRBD2 | TRBJ2-3 | TRBV11-3 | -
CASSSRPPSPLYHYEQYF | TGTGCCAGCAGCTCCCGCCCGCCATCCCCCCTCTACCACTACGAGCAGTACTTC | - | TRBJ2-7 | TRBV11-2 | -
CASSLRPGTRLNEKLFF | TGTGCCAGCAGCTTGAGGCCTGGGACGAGGTTGAATGAAAAACTGTTTTTT | - | TRBJ1-4 | TRBV5-5 | -
CAIDSAGALSTDTQYF | TGTGCCATCGACTCCGCAGGGGCCCTTAGCACAGATACGCAGTATTTT | - | TRBJ2-3 | TRBV10-3 | once
CSVDRSGGALETQYF | TGCAGCGTTGATCGTTCCGGGGGGGCCCTGGAGACCCAGTACTTC | TRBD2 | TRBJ2-5 | TRBV29-1 | once
CASSLWGGGGDTEAFF | TGCGCCAGCAGCTTGTGGGGGGGCGGTGGGGACACTGAAGCTTTCTTT | - | TRBJ1-1 | TRBV5-1 | -
CATSRDRPGEAQYF | TGTGCCACCAGCAGAGATCGGCCTGGAGAGGCGCAGTATTTT | - | TRBJ2-3 | TRBV15 | -
CASSWAGHPQETQYF | TGCGCCAGCAGCTGGGCGGGACACCCACAAGAGACCCAGTACTTC | - | TRBJ2-5 | TRBV5-1 | -
CASSSENEETQYF | TGTGCCAGCTCGTCGGAGAACGAAGAGACCCAGTACTTC | - | TRBJ2-5 | TRBV18 | -
CASSFSPGAGELFF | TGTGCCAGCAGTTTCAGTCCCGGAGCCGGGGAGCTGTTTTTT | - | TRBJ2-2 | TRBV6-6 | -
CASSSYPITGGHTQYF | TGTGCCAGCAGCTCGTATCCGATTACAGGGGGGCATACGCAGTATTTT | TRBD1 | TRBJ2-3 | TRBV7-2 | once
CASSSRPGAGGTETQYF | TGTGCCAGCAGCTCCCGCCCAGGCGCGGGGGGGACTGAGACCCAGTACTTC | TRBD2 | TRBJ2-5 | TRBV7-3 | -
CASSGASGRADTQYF | TGTGCCAGCAGCGGGGCTAGCGGGAGGGCAGATACGCAGTATTTT | TRBD2 | TRBJ2-3 | TRBV9 | -
CASSLTAGYTGELFF | TGTGCCAGCAGCTTAACAGCGGGATACACCGGGGAGCTGTTTTTT | TRBD2 | TRBJ2-2 | TRBV11-2 | -
CATSRDRGALPEQYF | TGTGCCACCAGCAGAGATCGCGGGGCACTTCCCGAGCAGTACTTC | - | TRBJ2-7 | TRBV15 | once
CASSLGSGNTIYF | TGTGCCAGCAGTTTGGGGTCTGGAAACACCATATATTTT | - | TRBJ1-3 | TRBV27 | -
CASSSSGGYTF | TGTGCCAGCAGCTCCTCGGGGGGCTACACCTTC | - | TRBJ1-2 | TRBV5-7 | -
CASSESPQETQYF | TGTGCCAGCAGTGAATCCCCTCAAGAGACCCAGTACTTC | - | TRBJ2-5 | TRBV6-1 | once
CAITDENTGELFF | TGTGCCATCACGGACGAGAACACCGGGGAGCTGTTTTTT | - | TRBJ2-2 | TRBV6-1 | -
CASTGPGGVYGYTF | TGTGCCAGCACCGGGCCAGGGGGTGTCTATGGCTACACCTTC | TRBD1 | TRBJ1-2 | TRBV2 | -